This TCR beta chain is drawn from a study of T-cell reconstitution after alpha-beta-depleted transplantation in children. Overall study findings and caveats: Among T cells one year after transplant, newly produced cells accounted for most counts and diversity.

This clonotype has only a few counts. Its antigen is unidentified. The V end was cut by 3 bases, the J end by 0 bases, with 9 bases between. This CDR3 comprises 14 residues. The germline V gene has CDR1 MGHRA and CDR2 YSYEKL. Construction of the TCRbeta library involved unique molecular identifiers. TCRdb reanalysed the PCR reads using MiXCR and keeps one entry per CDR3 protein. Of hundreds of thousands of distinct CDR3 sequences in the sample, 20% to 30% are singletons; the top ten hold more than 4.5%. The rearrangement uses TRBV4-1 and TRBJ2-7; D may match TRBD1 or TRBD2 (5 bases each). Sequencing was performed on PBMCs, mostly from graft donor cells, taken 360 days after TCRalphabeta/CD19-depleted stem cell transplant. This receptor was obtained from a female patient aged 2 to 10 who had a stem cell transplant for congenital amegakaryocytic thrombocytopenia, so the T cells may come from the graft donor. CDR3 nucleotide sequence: TGCGCCAGCAGCCAGGGGGTGAACTCCTACGAGCAGTACTTC. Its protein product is CASSQGVNSYEQYF.